This is a list of T cell receptor beta chains from one sample in a study of blood T cell repertoires in COVID-19. TCRdb's table, derived via immunoSEQ multiplex PCR, lists solely in-frame clones and lacks some. The profile shows fewer than 350,000 clones, 75% to 90% of them singletons. Sequencing was carried out using PBMCs or T cells enriched from blood (not recorded which). The receptors here all came from a man aged 55 to 70 who had recovered from COVID-19. Both conserved end residues are part of each CDR3. D genes are given only for firm matches. A row's size may be missing; if present it is once, few, many or a size class.

CDR3 length	clone size	D gene	J gene	V gene	CDR3 DNA	CDR3 protein
14	-	-	TRBJ2-1	TRBV3-1/TRBV3-2	TGTGCCAGCAGCCGACGGGATTTTTCCAATGAGCAGTTCTTC	CASSRRDFSNEQFF
13	-	-	TRBJ1-1	TRBV5-1	TGCGCCAGCAGCTTTGCAGGGGATACTGAAGCTTTCTTT	CASSFAGDTEAFF
16	-	-	TRBJ2-3	TRBV7-9	TGTGCCAGCAGCTTAGAGGGGGGGGGAGGCACAGATACGCAGTATTTT	CASSLEGGGGTDTQYF
16	-	TRBD1	TRBJ1-3	TRBV7-9	TGTGCCAGCAGCTTGACAGGGCGAGGCTCTGGAAACACCATATATTTT	CASSLTGRGSGNTIYF
19	-	TRBD2	TRBJ2-1	TRBV7-2	TGTGCCAGCAGCCCCAGACTAGCGGGAGGGCCTGGCTCCTACAATGAGCAGTTCTTC	CASSPRLAGGPGSYNEQFF
17	-	TRBD1	TRBJ1-3	TRBV19	TGTGCCAGTAGTATGTTGCGACAGGGCCTCTCTGGAAACACCATATATTTT	CASSMLRQGLSGNTIYF
17	-	TRBD2	TRBJ2-3	TRBV5-5	TGTGCCAGCAGCTTAAGGGGACTAGCGGGCCCCCCAGATACGCAGTATTTT	CASSLRGLAGPPDTQYF
17	once	TRBD1	TRBJ1-4	TRBV7-9	TGTGCCAGCAGCTTGCCCTACGGGACAGCGACTAATGAAAAACTGTTTTTT	CASSLPYGTATNEKLFF
13	-	-	TRBJ2-5	TRBV3-1/TRBV3-2	TGTGCCAGCAGCCCGGCCGGCGGGACGGCCCAGTACTTC	CASSPAGGTAQYF
12	-	-	TRBJ2-3	TRBV2	TGTGCCAGCAGGGCAGGGTCTAATACGCAGTATTTT	CASRAGSNTQYF
15	-	TRBD2	TRBJ2-7	TRBV3-1/TRBV3-2	TGTGCCAGCAGCCACTTTAGCGGGACGAAGTACGAGCAGTACTTC	CASSHFSGTKYEQYF
15	-	TRBD1	TRBJ2-3	TRBV2	TGTGCCAGCACCTCAGACAGGGGAAGGTCAGATACGCAGTATTTT	CASTSDRGRSDTQYF
15	once	TRBD2	TRBJ2-5	TRBV9	TGTGCCAGCAGCATTCTAGCGGGAGAAGGAGAGACCCAGTACTTC	CASSILAGEGETQYF
14	once	-	TRBJ2-3	TRBV5-6	TGTGCCAGCAGCTTATATTTAAGCACAGATACGCAGTATTTT	CASSLYLSTDTQYF
17	-	TRBD1	TRBJ2-6	TRBV19	TGTGCCAGTAGTACAAGGGGGCCCAGCTCTGGGGCCAACGTCCTGACTTTC	CASSTRGPSSGANVLTF
18	-	TRBD2	TRBJ2-5	TRBV28	TGTGCCAGCAGCCTCGGACTAGCGGGAGGGCCGAGCCAAGAGACCCAGTACTTC	CASSLGLAGGPSQETQYF
17	once	TRBD1	TRBJ2-7	TRBV27	TGTGCCAGCAGTTTAGGGTATCGGACAGGGGGCGTATACGAGCAGTACTTC	CASSLGYRTGGVYEQYF
12	-	-	TRBJ1-1	TRBV18	TGTGCCAGCTCACCACGGCACACTGAAGCTTTCTTT	CASSPRHTEAFF
15	-	-	TRBJ1-6	TRBV5-4	TGTGCCAGCAGCTTGGACAGGGTGGGAAATTCACCCCTCCACTTT	CASSLDRVGNSPLHF
12	-	-	TRBJ2-7	TRBV7-3	TGTGCCAGCAGCTCCTCCGGTCCCTCTCAGTACTTC	CASSSSGPSQYF
13	-	-	TRBJ2-1	TRBV24-1	TGTGCCACCAGTGTCCGGGTGGACAATGAGCAGTTCTTC	CATSVRVDNEQFF
15	-	-	TRBJ1-2	TRBV6-5	TGTGCCAGCAGTTATGGTCGTGAGTTAAGATATGGCTACACCTTC	CASSYGRELRYGYTF
15	-	-	TRBJ2-7	TRBV6-5	TGTGCCAGCAGTTACGGTGGGAGCTTAGTTTACGAGCAGTACTTC	CASSYGGSLVYEQYF
15	-	TRBD1	TRBJ1-1	TRBV18	TGTGCCAGCTCAACCTTGACAGGGGGGGAAACTGAAGCTTTCTTT	CASSTLTGGETEAFF
18	-	TRBD2	TRBJ2-1	TRBV28	TGTGCCAGCAGTTTATTCCCCCGTGGAGCGGGAGGGCTGAATGAGCAGTTCTTC	CASSLFPRGAGGLNEQFF
12	few	-	TRBJ2-7	TRBV28	TGTGCCAGCAGTGGGGGCGGTTACGAGCAGTACTTC	CASSGGGYEQYF
18	-	TRBD2	TRBJ2-7	TRBV4-2	TGTGCCAGCAGCCAAATGTCCCGGCCGGGACTAGCGGACTACGAGCAGTACTTC	CASSQMSRPGLADYEQYF
15	-	TRBD1	TRBJ2-2	TRBV24-1	TGTGCCACCAGTGATCCGGGACAGGGGACTGGGGAGCTGTTTTTT	CATSDPGQGTGELFF
14	-	TRBD1	TRBJ1-4	TRBV28	TGTGCCAGCAGCGGGACAGGGGCTAATGAAAAACTGTTTTTT	CASSGTGANEKLFF
16	once	TRBD1	TRBJ2-7	TRBV18	TGTGCCAGCTCACCACAACCGGGACAGGGGTCCGTTGGGCAGTACTTC	CASSPQPGQGSVGQYF
16	-	TRBD2	TRBJ2-7	TRBV2	TGTGCCAGCAGTCCTTCGCTAGCGGGAGTTACCTACGAGCAGTACTTC	CASSPSLAGVTYEQYF
14	few	-	TRBJ2-7	TRBV19	TGTGCCAGTAGTATACCAGGGTACAACTACGAGCAGTACTTC	CASSIPGYNYEQYF
14	-	-	TRBJ2-7	TRBV16	TGTGCCAGCAGCCCCCTCGGCGCGGCGGGGGAGCAGTACTTC	CASSPLGAAGEQYF
15	-	TRBD2	TRBJ2-7	TRBV9	TGTGCCAGCAGCGTAGAGGGCGGGAGAGCCTACGAGCAGTACTTC	CASSVEGGRAYEQYF
19	-	TRBD2	TRBJ2-1	TRBV4-2	TGTGCCAGCAGCCGTCGGACTAGCGGGAGGGCCAGGGAGGGCGATGAGCAGTTCTTC	CASSRRTSGRAREGDEQFF
16	-	TRBD1	TRBJ2-2	TRBV5-8	TGTGCCAGCAGCTTCCGGGACAGGGGTTGGACCGGGGAGCTGTTTTTT	CASSFRDRGWTGELFF
13	-	TRBD2	TRBJ2-5	TRBV2	TGTGCCAGCAGTGATACTAGCGGGGAGACCCAGTACTTC	CASSDTSGETQYF
13	-	-	TRBJ2-5	TRBV7-8	TGTGCCAGCAGCTTGCCCGGGATGCGGACCCAGTACTTC	CASSLPGMRTQYF
15	-	-	TRBJ1-5	TRBV7-6	TGTGCCAGCAGCTCCGGACAGACTAGCAATCAGCCCCAGCATTTT	CASSSGQTSNQPQHF
15	-	TRBD1	TRBJ2-7	TRBV6-5	TGTGCCAGCAGAACCTTCGGGACAGAAGGACGGGAGCAGTACTTC	CASRTFGTEGREQYF
16	-	-	TRBJ2-7	TRBV4-1	TGCGCCAGCAGCCAAGGGTCCCCAACTTACTCCTACGAGCAGTACTTC	CASSQGSPTYSYEQYF
17	-	TRBD1	TRBJ2-3	TRBV10-2	TGCGCCAGCAGTGAGTACTTGGGGACAGGTAGCACAGATACGCAGTATTTT	CASSEYLGTGSTDTQYF
15	-	TRBD1	TRBJ1-5	TRBV7-2	TGTGCCAGCAGCCCAGACGGGACAGGTCGTCAGCCCCAGCATTTT	CASSPDGTGRQPQHF
14	-	TRBD2	TRBJ2-1	TRBV6-5	TGTGCCAGCGGGGCGGGAGCAGGTCGGGCTGAGCAGTTCTTC	CASGAGAGRAEQFF
13	-	-	TRBJ1-5	TRBV28	TGTGCCAGCATTCTTCAGGGGAATCAGCCCCAGCATTTT	CASILQGNQPQHF
15	-	TRBD2	TRBJ2-7	TRBV2	TGTGCCAGCAGTAAGCTAGCGGGAGGAACGGGCGAGCAGTACTTC	CASSKLAGGTGEQYF
18	-	-	TRBJ1-1	TRBV6-2/TRBV6-3	TGTGCCAGCAGTCCCCCGGGAGGTCGGAAACTGATGAACACTGAAGCTTTCTTT	CASSPPGGRKLMNTEAFF
15	-	TRBD1	TRBJ1-4	TRBV28	TGTGCCAGCAGTGAAACAGGGGACCGTAATGAAAAACTGTTTTTT	CASSETGDRNEKLFF
14	-	TRBD2	TRBJ2-1	TRBV7-2	TGTGCCAGCAGCCTAGCGGGAGACTACAATGAGCAGTTCTTC	CASSLAGDYNEQFF
14	-	-	TRBJ1-3	TRBV7-2	TGTGCCAGCAGCCCCAGGGAAGCTGGAAACACCATATATTTT	CASSPREAGNTIYF